What follows describes a single T cell receptor beta chain. This clonotype was detected many times. The antigen it recognizes is unknown. Per-base qualities were not stored, and no clone one base away is much larger. A patient counted as having stable Graves' hyperthyroidism if no progression to ophthalmopathy occurred over 18 months of follow-up. Hyperthyroidism patients were newly diagnosed, with disease duration under 2 months, and aged 18 to 65 years. The study excluded patients with uncontrolled infections, other autoimmune diseases, pregnancy or lactation. Clinical symptoms, serum thyroxine and TRAb, thyroid ultrasound, and orbital computed tomography formed the basis for the diagnoses. PBMCs were separated from over 9 ml of fresh peripheral blood using Ficoll-Paque density gradient centrifugation. Trizol reagent was used to extract total RNA, and RNA quality was then checked on an Agilent 2100 Bioanalyzer.

Amplification of TCR beta CDR3 regions was carried out from RNA transcripts. The TCR CDR3 was subjected to a first round of RT-PCR using the HTBI primer set and the Qiagen OneStep RT-PCR kit. A second multiplex PCR round built the libraries, followed by size selection and purification. Sequencing of the libraries was done on an Illumina HiSeq2000 using paired-end 100 bp reads. Processing in the source paper ran as follows. Raw data were processed with SOAPnuke, discarding reads with adapters, uncalled bases, mean Phred below 15, or no exact constant-primer or identifier match. High-quality paired reads were merged using COPE v1.2.5, and each unique nucleotide sequence was defined as a clonotype. MiTCR v1.1 was used to align the clonotypes against IMGT TRBV, TRBD and TRBJ reference segments. Only V-J combinations with frequency above 0.0001, covering about 99% of repertoires, were analysed. A TCS score was defined as the ratio between F50 (clonal expansion) and ExV (chaos), using BLOSUM62-based TCRdist between CDR3 peptides within each V-J. Welch's t-statistics and random forest reduced 514 V-J features to under 15, which were used in a naive Bayes classifier (R e1071). Thyroid-blood repertoire similarity was quantified with the Morisita-Horn index. Using fastp at Q25 and MiXCR, TCRdb reprocessed the public reads and kept productive beta chains. Rows with a matching CDR3 protein are joined into one entry that keeps the most common DNA and genes. The V and J calls come from TCRdb's annotation, not from the publication. The sample profile shows about 840,000 distinct CDR3 sequences; about two fifths of them were found once. The top ten constitute over 8% of the sample.

The sample comes from a study of T cells in Graves' hyperthyroidism and ophthalmopathy (dated by TCRdb to about 2019). Looking at the study overall: Peripheral blood was collected at initial diagnosis, before any treatment. Whether ophthalmopathy could be predicted prospectively was tested in an independent validation cohort made up of some 20 hyperthyroidism patients plus 17 patients who later progressed to ophthalmopathy. The roughly 94 discovery patients were randomly split 7:3 into training and test sets. Thyroid tissue and blood T-cell repertoires from six or seven Graves' hyperthyroidism patients were also compared in the study. To identify distinguishing TCR V-J signatures, a discovery cohort of 90 to 100 patients was used, comprising 43 with Graves' ophthalmopathy and around 60 with stable Graves' hyperthyroidism. Following sampling, methimazole starting at 30 mg daily was given to hyperthyroidism patients, and high-dose intravenous methylprednisolone was given to ophthalmopathy patients. According to the paper, TCR Vbeta CDR3 sequencing was carried out on over 130 peripheral blood samples, which came from over 40 ophthalmopathy, 80 or so hyperthyroidism and approximately 17 progressor patients.

General conclusions and limits of the study: In cross-validation, a model built on a 13 V-J signature told ophthalmopathy apart from stable hyperthyroidism with roughly 87% sensitivity and about 81% specificity, and in testing the same model reached 80%/75%. No statistical method was used to fix the sample size in advance, and group allocation was not hidden from the investigators. Blood samples also contained most of the expanded thyroid clonotypes (frequency above 0.001), which suggests that blood repertoires may reflect thyroid immune responses. In validation, the model predicted progression to ophthalmopathy a median of 6.5 months before onset, with roughly 70% sensitivity and more than 72% specificity.

Including cysteine and phenylalanine, the CDR3 has 14 amino acids. Just the 42-base CDR3 DNA is kept, in frame starting at base 1. The V end loses 3 bases and the J end loses 1 base, and a stretch of 9 bases separates them. CDR1 SEHNR and CDR2 FQNEAQ were looked up in the germline V gene (reference sequence). The chain couples TRBV7-9 to TRBJ1-1, with TRBD1 perhaps the D gene, on 5 matching bases. The sequencing sample was made of blood. This TCR was recovered from a man aged 18-30 years with Graves' hyperthyroidism. CDR3 loop: CASSLTERNTEAFF. The base sequence is TGTGCCAGCAGCTTGACAGAAAGGAACACTGAAGCTTTCTTT.